This T cell receptor (beta chain) was documented in a study of T cell repertoires in cytomegalovirus infection. Concerning this clonotype: As yet, its antigen is unknown.

Study outcomes and limitations: The study identified carriers of CMV plus the relevant HLA from cumulative public TCR beta family frequency.

TCRdb passed the reads through MiXCR, listing each CDR3 protein once. The profile covers about a million distinct CDR3 sequences, with around 32% appearing a single time and roughly 13% taken by the ten largest. The clonotype comes from a human donor in good health (CMV status not recorded). Some clones in this sample may be carry-over from other donors' samples. Material: cultured CD8+ T cells from PBMCs, obtained from culture after CMV antigen stimulation.

CDR3 in DNA: TGTGCCAGCAGTTTCATTGTCGGTGGCAGGGAGGACTATGGCTACACCTTC. This translates into CASSFIVGGREDYGYTF. V usage is TRBV6-5 and J usage is TRBJ1-2; a possible D gene is TRBD1 (5 bases). Germline V gene lookup returns CDR1 MNHEY and CDR2 SVGAGI. Between the trimmed V and J ends, which lost 4 bases and 3 bases, there was a span of 21 bases. The CDR3 spans 17 residues.